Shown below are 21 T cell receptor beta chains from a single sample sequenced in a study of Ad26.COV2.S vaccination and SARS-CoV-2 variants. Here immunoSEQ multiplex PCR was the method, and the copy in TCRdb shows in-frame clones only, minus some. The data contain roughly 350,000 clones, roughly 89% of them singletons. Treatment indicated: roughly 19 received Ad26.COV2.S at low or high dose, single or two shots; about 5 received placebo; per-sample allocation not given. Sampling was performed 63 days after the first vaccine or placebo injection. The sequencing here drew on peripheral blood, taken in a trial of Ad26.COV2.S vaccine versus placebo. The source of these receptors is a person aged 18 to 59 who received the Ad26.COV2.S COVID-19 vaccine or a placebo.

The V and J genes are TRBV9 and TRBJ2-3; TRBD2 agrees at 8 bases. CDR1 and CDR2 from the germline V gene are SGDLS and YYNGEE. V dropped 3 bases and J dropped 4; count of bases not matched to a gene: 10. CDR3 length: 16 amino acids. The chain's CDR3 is CASSAIAGSRADTQYF. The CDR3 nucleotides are TGTGCCAGCAGCGCCATAGCGGGGTCGAGGGCAGATACGCAGTATTTT.

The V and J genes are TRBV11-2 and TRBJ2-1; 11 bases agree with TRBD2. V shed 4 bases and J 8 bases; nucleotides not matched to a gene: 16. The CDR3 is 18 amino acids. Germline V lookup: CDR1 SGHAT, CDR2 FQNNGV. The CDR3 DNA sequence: TGTGCCAGCAGCTATAAACGCCCGGCTAGCGGGGGGTGGGATGAGCAGTTCTTC. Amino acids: CASSYKRPASGGWDEQFF.

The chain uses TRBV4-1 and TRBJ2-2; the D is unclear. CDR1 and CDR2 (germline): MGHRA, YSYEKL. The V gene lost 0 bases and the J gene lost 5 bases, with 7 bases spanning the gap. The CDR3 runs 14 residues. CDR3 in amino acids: CASSQELRTGELFF. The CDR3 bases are TGCGCCAGCAGCCAAGAGTTGAGAACCGGGGAGCTGTTTTTT.

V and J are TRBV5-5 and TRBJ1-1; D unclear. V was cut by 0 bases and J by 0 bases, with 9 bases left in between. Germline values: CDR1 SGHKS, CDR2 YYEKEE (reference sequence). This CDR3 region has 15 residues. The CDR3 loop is CASSLARVMNTEAFF. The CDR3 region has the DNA TGTGCCAGCAGCTTGGCGCGGGTCATGAACACTGAAGCTTTCTTT. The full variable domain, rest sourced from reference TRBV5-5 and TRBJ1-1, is DAGVTQSPTHLIKTRGQQVTLRCSPISGHKSVSWYQQVLGQGPQFIFQYYEKEERGRGNFPDRFSARQFPNYSSELNVNALLLGDSALYLCASSLARVMNTEAFFGQGTRLTVV.

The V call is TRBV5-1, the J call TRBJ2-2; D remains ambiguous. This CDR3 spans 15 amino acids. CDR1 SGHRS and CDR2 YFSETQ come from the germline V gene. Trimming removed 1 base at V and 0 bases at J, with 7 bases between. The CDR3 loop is CASSLSIPNTGELFF. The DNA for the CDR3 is TGCGCCAGCAGCTTGAGCATCCCGAACACCGGGGAGCTGTTTTTT.

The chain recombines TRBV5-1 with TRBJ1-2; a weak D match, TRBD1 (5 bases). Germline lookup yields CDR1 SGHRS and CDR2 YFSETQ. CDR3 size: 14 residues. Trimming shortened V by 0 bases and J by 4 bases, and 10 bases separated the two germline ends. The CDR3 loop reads CASSLDHGAYGYTF. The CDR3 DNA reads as TGCGCCAGCAGCTTGGATCACGGGGCCTATGGCTACACCTTC.

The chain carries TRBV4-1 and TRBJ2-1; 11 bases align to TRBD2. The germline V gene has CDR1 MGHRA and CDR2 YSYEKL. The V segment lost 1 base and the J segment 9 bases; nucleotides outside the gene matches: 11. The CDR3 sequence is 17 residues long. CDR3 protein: CASSQGATSGISIEQFF. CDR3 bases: TGCGCCAGCAGCCAAGGGGCGACTAGCGGGATCTCTATTGAGCAGTTCTTC.

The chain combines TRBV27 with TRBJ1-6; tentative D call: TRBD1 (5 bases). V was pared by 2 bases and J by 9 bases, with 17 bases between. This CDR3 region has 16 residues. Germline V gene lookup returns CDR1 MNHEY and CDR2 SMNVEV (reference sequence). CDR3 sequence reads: CASSLSRRAQGSPLHF. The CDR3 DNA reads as TGTGCCAGCAGTTTAAGCAGGAGGGCGCAGGGTTCACCCCTCCACTTT.

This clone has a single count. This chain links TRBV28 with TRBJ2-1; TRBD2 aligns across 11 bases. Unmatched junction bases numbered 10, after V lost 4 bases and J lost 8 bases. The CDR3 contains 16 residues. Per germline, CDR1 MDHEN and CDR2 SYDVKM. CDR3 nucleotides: TGTGCCAGCAGTTCCCCATTCACTAGCGGGAGTGATGAGCAGTTCTTC. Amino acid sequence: CASSSPFTSGSDEQFF.

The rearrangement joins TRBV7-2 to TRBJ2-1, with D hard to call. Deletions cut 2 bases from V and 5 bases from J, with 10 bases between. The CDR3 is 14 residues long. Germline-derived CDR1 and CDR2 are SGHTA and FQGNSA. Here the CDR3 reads CASSLQRLNNEQFF. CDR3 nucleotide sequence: TGTGCCAGCAGCTTACAGCGCCTCAACAATGAGCAGTTCTTC.

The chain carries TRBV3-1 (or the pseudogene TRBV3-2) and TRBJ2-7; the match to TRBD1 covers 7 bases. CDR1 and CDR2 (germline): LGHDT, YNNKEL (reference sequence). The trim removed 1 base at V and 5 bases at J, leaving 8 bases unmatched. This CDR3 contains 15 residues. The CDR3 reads CASSQGPTGTHEQYF. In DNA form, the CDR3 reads TGTGCCAGCAGCCAAGGGCCGACAGGGACCCACGAGCAGTACTTC.

In DNA form, the CDR3 reads TGTGCCAGCAGCTTAAGTTACGGGACAGGGGGGAGAGCGAGGCAGGTTGCAACTAATGAAAAACTGTTTTTT. Its translation is CASSLSYGTGGRARQVATNEKLFF. J is TRBJ1-4 and V is TRBV7-3; 11 bases line up with TRBD1. Germline CDR1 is SGHTA and CDR2 is FQGTGA. The V and J ends lost 1 base and 0 bases, in that order; junction bases with no gene match: 22. The CDR3 loop spans 24 amino acids.

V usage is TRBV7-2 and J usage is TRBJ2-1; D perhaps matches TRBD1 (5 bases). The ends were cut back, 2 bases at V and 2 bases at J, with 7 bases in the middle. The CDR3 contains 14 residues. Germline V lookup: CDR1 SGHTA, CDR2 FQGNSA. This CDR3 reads CASSLRGPYNEQFF. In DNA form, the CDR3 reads TGTGCCAGCAGCTTAAGGGGCCCCTACAATGAGCAGTTCTTC.

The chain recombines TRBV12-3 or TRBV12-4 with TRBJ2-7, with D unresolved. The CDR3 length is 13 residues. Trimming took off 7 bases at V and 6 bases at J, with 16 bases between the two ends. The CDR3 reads CASTEMDGLEQYF. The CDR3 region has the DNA TGTGCCAGCACCGAAATGGACGGGCTCGAGCAGTACTTC.

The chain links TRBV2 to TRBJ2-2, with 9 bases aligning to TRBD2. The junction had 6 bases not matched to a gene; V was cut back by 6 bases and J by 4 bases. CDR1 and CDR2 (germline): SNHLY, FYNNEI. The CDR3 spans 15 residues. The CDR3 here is CASRTSGTTTGELFF. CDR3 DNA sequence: TGTGCCAGCAGGACTAGCGGAACCACCACCGGGGAGCTGTTTTTT.

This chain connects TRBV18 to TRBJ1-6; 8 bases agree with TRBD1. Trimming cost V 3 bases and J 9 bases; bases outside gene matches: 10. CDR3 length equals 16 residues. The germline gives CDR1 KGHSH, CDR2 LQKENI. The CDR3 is CASSPVLTGGSSPLHF. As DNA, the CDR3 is TGTGCCAGCTCACCCGTACTAACAGGGGGAAGTTCACCCCTCCACTTT.

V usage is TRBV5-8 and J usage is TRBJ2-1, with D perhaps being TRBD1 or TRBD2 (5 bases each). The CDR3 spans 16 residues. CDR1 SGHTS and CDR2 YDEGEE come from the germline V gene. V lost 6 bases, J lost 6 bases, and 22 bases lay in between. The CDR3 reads CASTYRDPKARNEQFF. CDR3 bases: TGTGCCAGCACATACCGGGACCCTAAGGCCCGCAATGAGCAGTTCTTC.

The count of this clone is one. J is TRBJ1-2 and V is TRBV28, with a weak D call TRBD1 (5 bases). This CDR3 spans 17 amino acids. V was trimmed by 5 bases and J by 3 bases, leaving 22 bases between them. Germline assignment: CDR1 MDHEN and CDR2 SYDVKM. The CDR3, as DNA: TGTGCCAGCAGTAAGGCGAGATCCAGGGAGGCGCACTATGGCTACACCTTC. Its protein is CASSKARSREAHYGYTF.

In nucleotides, the CDR3 is TGTGCCATCAGTGGCCGGGACAGACTTAACTATGGCTACACCTTC. This codes for CAISGRDRLNYGYTF. The chain carries TRBV10-3 and TRBJ1-2; 7 positions agree with TRBD1. The CDR3 is 15 amino acids. V was pared by 4 bases and J by 1 base, with 6 bases of the junction left unmatched. Germline V gives CDR1 ENHRY, CDR2 SYGVKD.

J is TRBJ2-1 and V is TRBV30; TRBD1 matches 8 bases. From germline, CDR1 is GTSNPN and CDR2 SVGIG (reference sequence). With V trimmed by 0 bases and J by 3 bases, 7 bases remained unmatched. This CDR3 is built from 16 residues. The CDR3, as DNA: TGTGCCTGGAGTGTATCGGGACAGGAGTACTACAATGAGCAGTTCTTC. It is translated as CAWSVSGQEYYNEQFF.

CDR3 coding DNA: TGTGCCAGCAGCCTCATGGGAGGGGGGGAGGCTTTCTTT. It translates to CASSLMGGGEAFF. The genes are TRBV28 and TRBJ1-1; D might be TRBD1 (6 bases). Germline CDR1 and CDR2: MDHEN and SYDVKM. The CDR3 covers 13 residues. V lost 6 bases to trimming and J lost 11 bases, with 19 bases between them.